This TCR beta chain derives from a study of shared clonotypes between healthy human individuals. The study, taken as a whole, reports: Naive subsets tended to show greater estimated richness than memory subsets.

The authors loaded 150 to 250 ng DNA, approximately 30,000 T cell genomes, into sorted-subset replicate PCRs. Libraries were prepared by immunoSEQ multiplex PCR; TCRdb keeps only in-frame clonotypes and omits some of them. Of approximately 2.1 million clones in the sample, over 90% are singletons; the top ten hold 0.3% to 0.4%. In regard to this clone: Its antigen is unknown.

CDR1 is LNHNV, CDR2 YYDKDF, per germline (reference sequence). V lost 5 bases to trimming and J lost 3 bases; unmatched junction nucleotides: 9. This CDR3 is built from 15 residues. The chain is built from TRBV15 and TRBJ1-1, with TRBD1 matching 7 bases. The sample was naive CD4+ T cells from PBMCs. The subset was: CD45RA+ positively selected. The sequence derives from a man younger than 35 in good health. Some clones in this sample may be carry-over from other donors' samples. The CDR3 DNA sequence: TGTGCCACCAGCGGGGATAAACAGGGGCACACTGAAGCTTTCTTT. Translating it yields CATSGDKQGHTEAFF.